What follows are 32 T cell receptor beta chains derived from one specimen sequenced in a study of breast tumors, draining lymph nodes, adjacent tissues. TCRdb fed the multiplex PCR reads into MiXCR, producing one record per CDR3 protein. The table includes 100,000 to 150,000 distinct CDR3 sequences, 20% to 25% detected once. The lymph nodes were axillary draining lymph nodes from breast cancer patients. The sequencing sample was made of axillary lymph node tissue. These receptors were obtained from a female donor with breast cancer. Some clones in this sample may be carry-over from other donors' samples.

This clonotype was seen repeatedly, ten times or more. This chain links TRBV9 with TRBJ1-6; D ambiguous. Trimming cost V 0 bases and J 9 bases, with 13 bases left between them. Germline V gives CDR1 SGDLS, CDR2 YYNGEE. The CDR3 runs 15 residues. The CDR3 is CASSVASGAGSPLHF. The CDR3 region has the DNA TGTGCCAGCAGCGTAGCCTCCGGCGCCGGTTCACCCCTCCACTTT.

This clonotype was detected many times. The chain is built from TRBV5-1 and TRBJ2-1, with D uncertain. Looked up from germline, CDR1 is SGHRS and CDR2 is YFSETQ. There are 12 residues in the CDR3. The germline V and J ends were trimmed by 2 bases and 8 bases, with 8 bases remaining between them. The DNA of the CDR3 is TGCGCCAGCAGCTTAATCCGGGATGAGCAGTTCTTC. This encodes CASSLIRDEQFF.

The table lists this clonotype with many counts. The chain recombines TRBV12-3 or TRBV12-4 with TRBJ1-5; D uncertain. This CDR3 comprises 15 residues. The V end was cut by 3 bases, the J end by 2 bases, with 11 bases between. This CDR3 reads CASSLTGSRNQPQHF. CDR3 nucleotides: TGTGCCAGCAGTTTGACGGGATCGCGCAATCAGCCCCAGCATTTT.

This clonotype was found many times. This rearrangement joins TRBV15 to TRBJ2-5; a weak D match, TRBD2 (6 bases). The CDR3 has 15 amino acids. From germline, CDR1 is LNHNV and CDR2 YYDKDF (reference sequence). Trimming pared 1 base from V and 1 base from J, leaving 10 bases between. The CDR3 region is CATSRVRGLQETQYF. The CDR3, as DNA: TGTGCCACCAGCAGAGTTCGGGGACTCCAAGAGACCCAGTACTTC.

This clonotype was recorded many times. This chain connects TRBV7-6 to TRBJ2-2; a possible D gene is TRBD2 (5 bases). The germline V and J ends were trimmed by 5 bases and 7 bases, with 14 bases remaining between them. Looked up from germline, CDR1 is SGHVS and CDR2 is FNYEAQ. The CDR3 has 14 amino acids. In DNA, the CDR3 is TGTGCCAGCAGCGCCTCGCCCCGGGACGGGGAGCTGTTTTTT. Residues: CASSASPRDGELFF.

This clonotype showed up just a few times. A much larger clone lies a single base off, so this may be a read error. The rearrangement uses TRBV24-1 and TRBJ2-7, with 8 bases identical to TRBD1. V was clipped by 9 bases and J by 2 bases; unmatched bases: 8. CDR1 is KGHDR, CDR2 SFDVKD, per germline. The CDR3 is 14 residues long. CDR3 nucleotide sequence: TGTGCCACCGCATCGGACAGGGCCCCCTACGAGCAGTACTTC. It encodes CATASDRAPYEQYF.

This clonotype was seen many times. The chain has TRBV14 and TRBJ2-1, with TRBD2 matching 15 bases. Germline CDR1 and CDR2: SGHDN and FVKESK. This CDR3 comprises 20 residues. Trimming took 3 bases from V and 0 from J; bases not matched to a gene: 9. This CDR3 is CASSQRLGLAGGSSYNEQFF. The DNA of the CDR3 is TGTGCCAGCAGCCAGAGGTTAGGACTAGCGGGGGGGAGCTCCTACAATGAGCAGTTCTTC. Drawing the rest from reference TRBV14 and TRBJ2-1, the complete variable domain is EAGVTQFPSHSVIEKGQTVTLRCDPISGHDNLYWYRRVMGKEIKFLLHFVKESKQDESGMPNNRFLAERTGGTYSTLKVQPAELEDSGVYFCASSQRLGLAGGSSYNEQFFGPGTRLTVL.

This clonotype was recorded many times. This chain links TRBV19 with TRBJ1-2; tentatively, D is TRBD1 (6 bases). Germline V gives CDR1 LNHDA, CDR2 SQIVND (reference sequence). The germline V and J ends were trimmed by 3 bases and 4 bases, with 9 bases remaining between them. The CDR3 runs to 13 residues. In DNA, the CDR3 is TGTGCCAGTAGTATTGGGACATTCTATGGCTACACCTTC. Its translation: CASSIGTFYGYTF. Using reference TRBV19 and TRBJ1-2 for the parts outside the CDR3, the full variable domain is DGGITQSPKYLFRKEGQNVTLSCEQNLNHDAMYWYRQDPGQGLRLIYYSQIVNDFQKGDIAEGYSVSREKKESFPLTVTSAQKNPTAFYLCASSIGTFYGYTFGSGTRLTVV.

This clonotype was recorded at least ten times. The chain combines TRBV7-9 with TRBJ2-7; 10 bases are a match to TRBD2. The CDR3 sequence is 14 residues long. The trim removed 5 bases at V and 5 bases at J, leaving 6 bases unmatched. Germline V lookup: CDR1 SEHNR, CDR2 FQNEAQ (reference sequence). CDR3 coding DNA: TGTGCCAGCAGCATCTCCGGGACTAGCGACGAGCAGTACTTC. Its translation is CASSISGTSDEQYF.

Details on this clonotype: This clone may be a read error of a much larger clone one base away. The V call is TRBV7-9, the J call TRBJ1-2; D is unresolved. There are 13 residues in the CDR3. Deletions cut 0 bases from V and 6 bases from J, with 8 bases between. The germline gives CDR1 SEHNR, CDR2 FQNEAQ (reference sequence). The DNA for the CDR3 is TGTGCCAGCAGCTTAGCGGCCGGGAATGGCTACACCTTC. Translated: CASSLAAGNGYTF.

The J gene is TRBJ2-2, the V gene TRBV7-8, with 9 bases that match TRBD1. Per the germline V gene, CDR1 is SGHVS and CDR2 is FQNEAQ. The V gene end was trimmed by 5 bases and the J gene end by 6 bases; junction bases not matched to a gene: 10. The CDR3 covers 16 residues. The CDR3 DNA sequence: TGTGCCAGCAGCACATCCGGGACAGGGCACCCCGGGGAGCTGTTTTTT. Its translation is CASSTSGTGHPGELFF.

This clonotype appeared many times. The chain couples TRBV7-9 to TRBJ2-1; 7 bases agree with TRBD2. The V gene's germline CDR1 is SEHNR and CDR2 FQNEAQ (reference sequence). CDR3 length: 15 residues. Germline trimming cut 1 base from V and 5 bases from J; bases unmatched to any gene: 5. The CDR3 here is CASSLVAGTNNEQFF. Here the CDR3 DNA reads TGTGCCAGCAGCTTAGTAGCGGGTACTAACAATGAGCAGTTCTTC.

With respect to this clonotype: A clone one base away is much larger, so this may be a read error. V gene TRBV4-3 combines with J gene TRBJ2-2, with no clear D. Trimming shortened V by 1 base and J by 7 bases, and 13 bases separated the two germline ends. In germline, CDR1 is LGHNA, CDR2 YSLEER. The CDR3 is made up of 15 amino acids. This CDR3 is CASSQVATKGGELFF. CDR3 nucleotide sequence: TGCGCCAGCAGCCAAGTGGCTACGAAGGGCGGGGAGCTGTTTTTT.

This clonotype was picked up a small number of times. The chain couples TRBV28 to TRBJ2-7; perhaps TRBD2 as D (6 bases). CDR1 is MDHEN and CDR2 is SYDVKM in the germline V gene. Trimming left V 3 bases short and J 4 bases short, with 13 bases between. This CDR3 comprises 14 residues. CDR3 protein: CASSFSGVLYEQYF. In DNA form, the CDR3 reads TGTGCCAGCAGTTTTTCGGGAGTTTTGTACGAGCAGTACTTC.

This clonotype came up many times. The chain has TRBV10-2 and TRBJ1-5, with a tentative D call TRBD1 (5 bases). CDR3 length: 14 residues. Germline V gene data show CDR1 as WSHSY and CDR2 as SAAADI. V gave up 0 bases and J gave up 5 bases, with 8 bases separating them. The CDR3 DNA reads TGCGCCAGCAGTGAGTCGGGGGGGGATCAGCCCCAGCATTTT. It codes for CASSESGGDQPQHF.

This clonotype was seen ten or more times. This chain uses TRBV29-1 with TRBJ2-1, with 13 bases fitting TRBD2. Per germline, CDR1 SQVTM and CDR2 ANQGSEA. The CDR3 extends over 17 amino acids. J lost 7 bases, V lost 5 bases, and 14 bases had no gene match. In DNA, the CDR3 is TGCAGCGTTATGGGACAGGGGGGACTAGCGGGAACGAATGAGCAGTTCTTC. Protein: CSVMGQGGLAGTNEQFF.

This clonotype was observed at least ten times. V usage is TRBV5-1 and J usage is TRBJ2-3; a weak D match, TRBD1 (6 bases). The germline V gene has CDR1 SGHRS and CDR2 YFSETQ. The CDR3 contains 15 residues. V lost 4 bases and J lost 0, with 12 bases in between. Here the CDR3 reads CASSPRTASTDTQYF. The CDR3 bases are TGCGCCAGCAGCCCCCGGACAGCTAGCACAGATACGCAGTATTTT.

For this clonotype: Given a much more abundant clone one base away, this may be a read error. The rearrangement links TRBV3-1 to TRBJ1-2, with D uncertain. The CDR3 consists of 16 residues. Trimming removed 1 base from V and 4 bases from J, with 16 bases in between. Germline assignment: CDR1 LGHDT and CDR2 YNNKEL (reference sequence). The DNA for the CDR3 is TGTGCCAGCAGCCAAGTCACCACACAACGCTCCTATGGCTACACCTTC. Translating gives CASSQVTTQRSYGYTF.

On this clonotype itself: This may stem from a read error, because a much larger clone lies one nucleotide away. The rearrangement uses TRBV6-5 and TRBJ2-2; possibly TRBD1 for D (6 bases). Germline values: CDR1 MNHEY, CDR2 SVGAGI. This CDR3 has 16 residues. CDR3 bases: TGTGCCAGCAGTTACTCCAGGGGTTTGAACACCGGGGAGCTGTCTTTT. Its protein product is CASSYSRGLNTGELSF.

There are many counts of this clonotype. This chain joins TRBV12-3 or TRBV12-4 and TRBJ1-2; tentative D call: TRBD1 (5 bases). Trimming stripped 2 bases from V and 7 bases from J, with 11 bases between. The CDR3 has 13 residues. The CDR3 loop reads CASSLRGGGGYTF. The DNA for the CDR3 is TGTGCCAGCAGTTTACGGGGCGGGGGTGGCTACACCTTC.

This clonotype was recorded many times. V is TRBV4-1 and J is TRBJ1-4; no clear D gene. The CDR3 is 14 residues long. V was pared by 1 base and J by 3 bases, with 6 bases between. Germline V gene lookup returns CDR1 MGHRA and CDR2 YSYEKL. The CDR3 region is CASSQAAANEKLFF. The CDR3 region has the DNA TGCGCCAGCAGCCAAGCGGCAGCTAATGAAAAACTGTTTTTT.

The sample holds many counts of this clonotype. The chain recombines TRBV12-3 or TRBV12-4 with TRBJ2-3; 14 nucleotides agree with TRBD2. The V and J ends lost 5 bases and 5 bases, in that order; junction bases with no gene match: 6. The CDR3 is 16 amino acids. The CDR3 is CASSPRLAGGGDTQYF. CDR3 nucleotide sequence: TGTGCCAGCAGTCCCAGACTAGCGGGAGGGGGAGATACGCAGTATTTT.

This clonotype was seen at least ten times. The chain employs TRBV19 and TRBJ2-3; 9 nucleotides agree with TRBD2. The CDR3 is 12 amino acids. V was clipped by 5 bases and J by 9 bases; unmatched bases: 3. Germline CDR1 is LNHDA and CDR2 is SQIVND (reference sequence). CDR3 nucleotide sequence: TGTGCCAGTAGTTGGGCGGGGGGGACGCAGTATTTT. Its protein is CASSWAGGTQYF.

Worth noting for this clonotype: Just one base apart from a much larger clone, this may be a read error. The genes are TRBV10-2 and TRBJ2-7; 8 nucleotides agree with TRBD1. After removal of 10 bases from V and 5 bases from J, the junction contained 7 bases not matched to a gene. The germline gives CDR1 WSHSY, CDR2 SAAADI. This CDR3 comprises 12 residues. The CDR3 protein is CANTGGFNEQYF. CDR3 DNA: TGCGCCAACACAGGGGGTTTTAACGAGCAGTACTTC.

This clonotype was recorded many times. V usage is TRBV16 and J usage is TRBJ2-7; 7 nucleotides line up with TRBD2. Germline loops: CDR1 KGHSY, CDR2 FQNENV. The CDR3 is 15 residues long. V lost 0 bases to trimming and J lost 4 bases; unmatched junction nucleotides: 6. Here the CDR3 DNA reads TGTGCCAGCAGCCAATCGGGAGCGGGGACTTACGAGCAGTACTTC. Protein sequence: CASSQSGAGTYEQYF.

At least ten counts were recorded for this clonotype. V is TRBV6-2 or TRBV6-3 and J is TRBJ2-1, with a possible D match to TRBD2 (6 bases). The CDR3 loop spans 12 amino acids. V lost 3 bases and J lost 9, with 9 bases in between. Germline assignment: CDR1 MNHEY and CDR2 SVGEGT. CDR3 in amino acids: CASSYAAGEQFF. The DNA of the CDR3 is TGTGCCAGCAGTTATGCAGCGGGTGAGCAGTTCTTC.

V is TRBV28 and J is TRBJ2-5; D is unresolved. Germline V CDR1 and CDR2: MDHEN, SYDVKM. This CDR3 is 12 amino acids long. The germline V and J ends were trimmed by 2 bases and 5 bases, with 6 bases remaining between them. CDR3 region: CASSLGWETQYF. The CDR3 DNA reads as TGTGCCAGCAGTTTAGGGTGGGAGACCCAGTACTTC.

This clonotype showed up many times. The V gene is TRBV7-9, the J gene TRBJ2-5; the D call may be TRBD1 or TRBD2 (5 bases each). The CDR3 is made up of 15 amino acids. Germline V gene sequence: CDR1 SEHNR, CDR2 FQNEAQ (reference sequence). Deletions cut 1 base from V and 4 bases from J, with 13 bases between. For the CDR3, the DNA is TGTGCCAGCAGCTTAGGAACGGGGCTGGGAGAGACCCAGTACTTC. This translates into CASSLGTGLGETQYF.

This clonotype was seen ten or more times. The chain uses TRBV20-1 and TRBJ2-3; no clear D. Germline CDR1 and CDR2: DFQATT and SNEGSKA (reference sequence). Trimming stripped 0 bases from V and 2 bases from J, with 9 bases between. The CDR3 consists of 14 residues. CDR3 DNA sequence: TGCAGTGCTAGAGACCGGGCCGCCACAGATACGCAGTATTTT. Protein product: CSARDRAATDTQYF.

J is TRBJ1-5 and V is TRBV28, with D perhaps TRBD1 (5 bases). Germline values: CDR1 MDHEN, CDR2 SYDVKM. The V and J ends lost 6 bases and 10 bases respectively, with 13 bases between them. CDR3 size: 12 residues. CDR3: CASRADIRPQHF. The CDR3, as DNA: TGTGCCAGCAGGGCGGACATCAGACCCCAGCATTTT.

This clonotype occurred many times. The genes are TRBV5-8 and TRBJ2-1; the D gene is possibly TRBD1 (5 bases). Germline-derived CDR1 and CDR2 are SGHTS and YDEGEE. The CDR3 sequence is 13 residues long. Between the trimmed V and J ends, which lost 4 bases and 9 bases, there was a span of 14 bases. The CDR3 loop reads CASSPGQGGEQFF. The CDR3 nucleotides read TGTGCCAGCAGCCCCGGGCAGGGCGGTGAGCAGTTCTTC.

This clonotype was observed a few times. A much larger clone differs from this one at a single base, so this may be a read error. The genes are TRBV11-2 and TRBJ2-7; TRBD2 aligns across 10 bases. The CDR3 has 14 residues. The germline gives CDR1 SGHAT, CDR2 FQNNGV. The CDR3 DNA reads TGTGCCAGCGGCTTGCTAGCGGGAGTAGGCGAGCAGTACTTC. This gives the protein CASGLLAGVGEQYF.